This TCR beta chain was observed in a study of blood T cell repertoires in COVID-19. The repertoire was sequenced with immunoSEQ multiplex PCR; TCRdb's copy has only in-frame clones and lacks some. Of some 140,000 clones detected, 70% to 85% appear once; the ten largest clones hold 3% to 4.5%. This CDR3 spans 15 amino acids. CDR1 and CDR2 (germline): SNHLY, FYNNEI. Trimming removed 5 bases from V and 5 bases from J, with 19 bases in between. The sequence came from a man between 60 and 75 years old with acute or convalescent COVID-19. This rearrangement joins TRBV2 to TRBJ2-7, with D possibly TRBD1 on 6 matching bases. Sequenced material: peripheral blood. The CDR3: CASSTDRSDVDEQYF. The CDR3 DNA reads TGTGCCAGCAGTACGGACAGATCCGACGTCGACGAGCAGTACTTC.